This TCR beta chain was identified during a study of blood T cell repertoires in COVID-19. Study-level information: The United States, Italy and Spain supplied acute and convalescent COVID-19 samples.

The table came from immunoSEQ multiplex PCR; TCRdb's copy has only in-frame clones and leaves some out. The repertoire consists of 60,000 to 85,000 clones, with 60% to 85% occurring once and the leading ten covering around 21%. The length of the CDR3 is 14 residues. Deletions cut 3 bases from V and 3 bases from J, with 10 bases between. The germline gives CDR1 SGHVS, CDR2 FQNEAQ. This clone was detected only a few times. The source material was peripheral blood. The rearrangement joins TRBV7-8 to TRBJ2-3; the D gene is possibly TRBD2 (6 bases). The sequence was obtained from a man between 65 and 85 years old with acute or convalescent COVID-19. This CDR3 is CASSFSGRTDTQYF. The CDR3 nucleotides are TGTGCCAGCAGCTTTAGTGGGAGGACAGATACGCAGTATTTT.